In this sample, the clone carrying this TCR beta chain turned up once. What it binds is unknown. This record comes from a study of T cell responses to AZD1222 COVID-19 vaccine. Study summary: Combined were second doses at about 4 or about 12 weeks.

Generated by immunoSEQ multiplex PCR, the TCRdb table keeps only in-frame clones and is missing some. The sample has 100,000 to 150,000 clones, more than 80% seen once. Germline-derived CDR1 and CDR2 are SEHNR and FQNEAQ (reference sequence). The CDR3 is 15 amino acids. The J segment lost 4 bases and the V segment lost 4 bases, leaving 5 bases of the junction unmatched. Findings and limits, study-wide: Recipients of AZD1222 seropositive at baseline numbered only five or six. Sampling captured repertoires only after the peak T cell response. Clonal diversity was possibly underestimated, and the donors were mostly white British, with more females.

The specimen comprised peripheral blood, sampled on day 0 of AZD1222 vaccination. The TCR was taken from an adult in good health. The chain is built from TRBV7-9 and TRBJ2-3, with 10 bases that match TRBD1. The CDR3 spells CASSSGQGRADTQYF. DNA for the CDR3: TGTGCCAGCAGCTCGGGACAGGGGCGGGCAGATACGCAGTATTTT.